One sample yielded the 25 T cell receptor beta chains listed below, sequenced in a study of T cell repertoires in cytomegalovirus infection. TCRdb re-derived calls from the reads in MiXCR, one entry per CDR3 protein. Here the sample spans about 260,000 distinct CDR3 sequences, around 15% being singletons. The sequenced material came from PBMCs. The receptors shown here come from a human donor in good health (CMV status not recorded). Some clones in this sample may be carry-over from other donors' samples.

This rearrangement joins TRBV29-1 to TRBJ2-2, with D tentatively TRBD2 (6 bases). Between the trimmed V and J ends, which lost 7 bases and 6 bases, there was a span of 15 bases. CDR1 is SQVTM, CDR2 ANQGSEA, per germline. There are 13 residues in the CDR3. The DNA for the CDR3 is TGCAGCGGGAGGGACCCGAGGTCCGGGGAGCTGTTTTTT. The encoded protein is CSGRDPRSGELFF.

The CDR3 DNA reads TGTGCCAGTAGTACCACAGGGGGCCCGTACGAGCAGTACTTC. Amino acids: CASSTTGGPYEQYF. The chain combines TRBV19 with TRBJ2-7; 9 bases line up with TRBD1. Germline CDR1 and CDR2: LNHDA and SQIVND (reference sequence). With 4 bases clipped from V and 4 bases from J, the junction kept 5 bases outside the gene matches. This CDR3 is built from 14 residues.

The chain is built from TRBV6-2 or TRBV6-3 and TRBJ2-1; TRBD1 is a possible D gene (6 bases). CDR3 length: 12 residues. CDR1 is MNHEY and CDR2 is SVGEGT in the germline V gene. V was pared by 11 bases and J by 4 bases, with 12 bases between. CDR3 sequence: CACTQGYNEQFF. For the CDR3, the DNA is TGTGCCTGTACCCAGGGGTACAATGAGCAGTTCTTC.

CDR3 in DNA: TGTGCCAGCGGAAAAGGAATTGATAACACTGAAGCTTTCTTT. This sequence encodes CASGKGIDNTEAFF. The chain uses TRBV5-4 and TRBJ1-1; D ambiguous. The CDR3 runs 14 residues. Germline V gene lookup returns CDR1 SGHNT and CDR2 YYREEE (reference sequence). Trimming removed 7 bases at V and 2 bases at J, with 15 bases between. Using reference TRBV5-4 and TRBJ1-1 for the parts outside the CDR3, the full variable domain is ETGVTQSPTHLIKTRGQQVTLRCSSQSGHNTVSWYQQALGQGPQFIFQYYREEENGRGNFPPRFSGLQFPNYSSELNVNALELDDSALYLCASGKGIDNTEAFFGQGTRLTVV.

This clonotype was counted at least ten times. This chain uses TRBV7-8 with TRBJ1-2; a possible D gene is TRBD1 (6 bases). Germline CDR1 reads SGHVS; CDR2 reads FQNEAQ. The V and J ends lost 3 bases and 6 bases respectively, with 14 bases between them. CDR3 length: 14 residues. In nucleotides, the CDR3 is TGTGCCAGCAGCTTGAAAGGGGGAAGGAATGGCTACACCTTC. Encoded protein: CASSLKGGRNGYTF.

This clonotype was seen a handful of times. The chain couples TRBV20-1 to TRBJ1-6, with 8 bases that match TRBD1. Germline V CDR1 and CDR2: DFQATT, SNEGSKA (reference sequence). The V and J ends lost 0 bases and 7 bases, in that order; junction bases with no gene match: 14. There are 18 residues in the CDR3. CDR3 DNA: TGCAGTGCTAGAGATGGCGCGGGACAGGTATCGGAGAATTCACCCCTCCACTTT. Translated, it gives CSARDGAGQVSENSPLHF.

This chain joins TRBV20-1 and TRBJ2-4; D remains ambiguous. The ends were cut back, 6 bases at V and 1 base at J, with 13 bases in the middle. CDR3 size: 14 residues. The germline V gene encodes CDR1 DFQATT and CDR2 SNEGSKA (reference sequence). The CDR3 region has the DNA TGCAGTGCCCCGGCAGTGGTGGCCAAAAACATTCAGTACTTC. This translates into CSAPAVVAKNIQYF.

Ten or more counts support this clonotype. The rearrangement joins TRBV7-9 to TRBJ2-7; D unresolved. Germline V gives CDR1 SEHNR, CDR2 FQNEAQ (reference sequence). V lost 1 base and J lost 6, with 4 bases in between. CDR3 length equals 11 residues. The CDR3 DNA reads TGTGCCAGCAGCTTAGGTCCCGAGCAGTACTTC. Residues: CASSLGPEQYF.

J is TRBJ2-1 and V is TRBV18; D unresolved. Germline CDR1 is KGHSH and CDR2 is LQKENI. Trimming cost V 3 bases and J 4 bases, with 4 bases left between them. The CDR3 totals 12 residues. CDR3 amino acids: CASSPWYNEQFF. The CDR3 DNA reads TGTGCCAGCTCACCCTGGTACAATGAGCAGTTCTTC.

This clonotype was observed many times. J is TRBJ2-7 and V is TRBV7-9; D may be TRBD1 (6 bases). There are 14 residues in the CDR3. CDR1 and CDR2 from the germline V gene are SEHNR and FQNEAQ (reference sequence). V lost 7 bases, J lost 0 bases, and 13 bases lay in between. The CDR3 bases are TGTGCCAGCACCAACCGGGACAACTCCTACGAGCAGTACTTC. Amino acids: CASTNRDNSYEQYF.

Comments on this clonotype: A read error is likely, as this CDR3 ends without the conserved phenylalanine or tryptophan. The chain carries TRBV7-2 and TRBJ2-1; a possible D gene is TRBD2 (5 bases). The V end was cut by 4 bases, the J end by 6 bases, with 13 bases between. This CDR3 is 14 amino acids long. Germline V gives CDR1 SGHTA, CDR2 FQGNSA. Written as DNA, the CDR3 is TGTGCCAGCAGCTCCTCACTAGGTTCCAATGAGCAGTTCTCC. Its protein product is CASSSSLGSNEQFS.

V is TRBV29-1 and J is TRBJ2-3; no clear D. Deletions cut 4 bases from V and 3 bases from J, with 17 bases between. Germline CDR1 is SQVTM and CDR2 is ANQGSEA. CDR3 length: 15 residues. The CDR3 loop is CSVGGGGGGTDTQYF. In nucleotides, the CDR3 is TGCAGCGTTGGAGGTGGCGGCGGCGGTACAGATACGCAGTATTTT.

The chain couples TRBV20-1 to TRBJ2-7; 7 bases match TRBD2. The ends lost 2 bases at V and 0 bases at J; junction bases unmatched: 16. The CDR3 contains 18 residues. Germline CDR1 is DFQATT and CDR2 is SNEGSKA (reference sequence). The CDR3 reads CSARPRLGGPTSSYEQYF. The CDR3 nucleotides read TGCAGTGCTAGACCTAGGCTGGGAGGGCCAACAAGCTCCTACGAGCAGTACTTC.

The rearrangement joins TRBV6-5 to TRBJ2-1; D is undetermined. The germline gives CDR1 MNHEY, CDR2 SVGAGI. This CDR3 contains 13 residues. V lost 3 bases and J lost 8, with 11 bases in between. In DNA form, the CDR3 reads TGTGCCAGCAGTTATGTAGGGTGGGATGAGCAGTTCTTC. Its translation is CASSYVGWDEQFF.

For the CDR3, the DNA is TGCGCCAGCAGCCCCGGACAGGGTAGATTCGGTGAAGCTTTCTTT. Amino acids: CASSPGQGRFGEAFF. J is TRBJ1-1 and V is TRBV4-1; 8 nucleotides align to TRBD1. CDR3 size: 15 residues. CDR1 and CDR2 from the germline V gene are MGHRA and YSYEKL. J gave up 7 bases and V 4 bases, and 11 bases lay outside the gene matches.

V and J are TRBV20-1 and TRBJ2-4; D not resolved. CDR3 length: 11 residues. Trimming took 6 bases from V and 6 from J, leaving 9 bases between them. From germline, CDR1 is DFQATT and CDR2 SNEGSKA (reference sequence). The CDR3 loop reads CSASQTNIQYF. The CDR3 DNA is TGCAGTGCCAGCCAGACAAACATTCAGTACTTC.

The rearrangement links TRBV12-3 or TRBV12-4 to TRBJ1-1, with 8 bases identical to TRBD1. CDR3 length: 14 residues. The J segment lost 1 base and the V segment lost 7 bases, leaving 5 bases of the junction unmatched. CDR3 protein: CASKQGGENTEAFF. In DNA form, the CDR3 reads TGTGCCAGCAAACAGGGGGGGGAGAACACTGAAGCTTTCTTT.

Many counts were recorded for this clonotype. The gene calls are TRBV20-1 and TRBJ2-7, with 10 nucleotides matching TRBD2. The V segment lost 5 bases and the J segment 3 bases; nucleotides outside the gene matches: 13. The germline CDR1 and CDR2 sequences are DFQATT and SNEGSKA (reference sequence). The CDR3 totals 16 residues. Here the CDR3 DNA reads TGCAGTGCTGAGGGGTCATTTAGCGGGAGGCACTACGAGCAGTACTTC. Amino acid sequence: CSAEGSFSGRHYEQYF.

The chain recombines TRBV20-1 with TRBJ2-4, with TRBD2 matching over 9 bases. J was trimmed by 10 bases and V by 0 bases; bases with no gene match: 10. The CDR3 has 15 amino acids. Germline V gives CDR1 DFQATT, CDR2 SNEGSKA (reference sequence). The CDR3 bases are TGCAGTGCTAGAGAACCTAGCGGGGATTTGGGGATTCAGTACTTC. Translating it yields CSAREPSGDLGIQYF.

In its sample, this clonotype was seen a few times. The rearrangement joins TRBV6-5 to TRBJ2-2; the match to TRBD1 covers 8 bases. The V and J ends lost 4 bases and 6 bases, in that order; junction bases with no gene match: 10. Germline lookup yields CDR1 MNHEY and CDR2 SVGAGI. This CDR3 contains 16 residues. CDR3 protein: CASSSRRTGSPGELFF. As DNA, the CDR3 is TGTGCCAGCAGTTCACGTAGGACAGGGTCCCCCGGGGAGCTGTTTTTT.

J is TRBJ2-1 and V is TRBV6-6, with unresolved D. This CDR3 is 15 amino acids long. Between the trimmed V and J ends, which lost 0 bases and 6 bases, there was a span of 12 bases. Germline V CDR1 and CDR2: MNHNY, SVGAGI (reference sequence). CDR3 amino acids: CASSYSLEAVNEQFF. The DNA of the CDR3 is TGTGCCAGCAGTTACTCCCTAGAAGCAGTCAATGAGCAGTTCTTC.

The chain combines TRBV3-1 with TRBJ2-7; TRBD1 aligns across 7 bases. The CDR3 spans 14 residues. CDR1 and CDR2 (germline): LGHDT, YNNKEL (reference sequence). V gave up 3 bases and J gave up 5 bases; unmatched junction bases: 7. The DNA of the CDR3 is TGTGCCAGCAGCCAGGAGACAGGGTCCGACGAGCAGTACTTC. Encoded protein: CASSQETGSDEQYF.

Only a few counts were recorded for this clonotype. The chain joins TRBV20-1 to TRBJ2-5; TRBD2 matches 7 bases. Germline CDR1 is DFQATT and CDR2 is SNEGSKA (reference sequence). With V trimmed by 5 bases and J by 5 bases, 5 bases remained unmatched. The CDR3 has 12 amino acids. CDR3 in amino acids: CSALTSRETQYF. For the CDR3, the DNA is TGCAGTGCTCTGACTAGCAGGGAGACCCAGTACTTC.

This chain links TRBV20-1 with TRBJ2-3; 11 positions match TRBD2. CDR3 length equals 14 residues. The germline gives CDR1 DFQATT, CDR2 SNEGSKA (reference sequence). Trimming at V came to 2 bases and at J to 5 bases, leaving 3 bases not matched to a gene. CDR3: CSARLAGGGDTQYF. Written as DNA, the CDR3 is TGCAGTGCTAGACTAGCGGGAGGAGGAGATACGCAGTATTTT.

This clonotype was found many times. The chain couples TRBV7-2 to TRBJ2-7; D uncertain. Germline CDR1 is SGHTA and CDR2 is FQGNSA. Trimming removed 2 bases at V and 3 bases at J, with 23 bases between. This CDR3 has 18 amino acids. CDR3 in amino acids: CASSLYPEARVGDYEQYF. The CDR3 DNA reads TGTGCCAGCAGCTTATATCCAGAGGCACGGGTTGGGGACTACGAGCAGTACTTC.